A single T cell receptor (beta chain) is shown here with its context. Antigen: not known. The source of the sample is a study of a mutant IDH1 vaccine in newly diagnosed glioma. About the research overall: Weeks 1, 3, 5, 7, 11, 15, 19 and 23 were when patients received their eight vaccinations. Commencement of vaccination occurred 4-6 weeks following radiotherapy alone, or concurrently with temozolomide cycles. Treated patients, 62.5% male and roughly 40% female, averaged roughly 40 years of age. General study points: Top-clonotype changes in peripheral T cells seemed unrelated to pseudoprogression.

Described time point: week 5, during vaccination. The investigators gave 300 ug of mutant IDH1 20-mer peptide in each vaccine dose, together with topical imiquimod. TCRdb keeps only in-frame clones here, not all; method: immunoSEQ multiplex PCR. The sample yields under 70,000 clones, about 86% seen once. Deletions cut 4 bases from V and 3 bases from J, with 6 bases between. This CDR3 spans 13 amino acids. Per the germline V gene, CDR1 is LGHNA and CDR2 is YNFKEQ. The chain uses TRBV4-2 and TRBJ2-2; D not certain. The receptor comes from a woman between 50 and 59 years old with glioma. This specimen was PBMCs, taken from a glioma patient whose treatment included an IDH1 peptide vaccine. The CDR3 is CASSPLDTGELFF. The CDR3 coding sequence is TGTGCCAGCAGCCCCTTAGACACCGGGGAGCTGTTTTTT.